This T cell receptor beta chain was captured by sequencing in a study of shared clonotypes between healthy human individuals. Findings and caveats of the study: Generation probability values for non-shared clonotypes were lower than those for clonotypes shared by all four donors.

CDR1 is SGDLS and CDR2 is YYNGEE in the germline V gene. The trim removed 4 bases at V and 4 bases at J, leaving 14 bases unmatched. CDR3 length: 17 amino acids. Every one of the donors was a Caucasian adult that lived in Nashville, Tennessee. For every subset, genomic DNA was evenly distributed across several immunoSEQ plates. Assay used: immunoSEQ multiplex PCR; TCRdb lists only in-frame clones, some missing. The table includes around 700,000 clones, roughly 72% detected once. About this clone: No antigen is known for it.

The sequenced sample was memory CD4+ T cells sorted from blood. Subset meaning: CD45RA-negative fraction. The rearrangement joins TRBV9 to TRBJ1-2, with TRBD1 matching over 9 bases. The TCR was taken from a woman aged 30 to 39 in good health. The CDR3 protein is CASSSSGGQGVIYGYTF. The CDR3 nucleotides are TGTGCCAGCAGCTCCTCTGGGGGACAGGGAGTAATCTATGGCTACACCTTC. The full variable domain, its missing parts supplied by reference TRBV9 and TRBJ1-2, is DSGVTQTPKHLITATGQRVTLRCSPRSGDLSVYWYQQSLDQGLQFLIQYYNGEERAKGNILERFSAQQFPDLHSELNLSSLELGDSALYFCASSSSGGQGVIYGYTFGSGTRLTVV.